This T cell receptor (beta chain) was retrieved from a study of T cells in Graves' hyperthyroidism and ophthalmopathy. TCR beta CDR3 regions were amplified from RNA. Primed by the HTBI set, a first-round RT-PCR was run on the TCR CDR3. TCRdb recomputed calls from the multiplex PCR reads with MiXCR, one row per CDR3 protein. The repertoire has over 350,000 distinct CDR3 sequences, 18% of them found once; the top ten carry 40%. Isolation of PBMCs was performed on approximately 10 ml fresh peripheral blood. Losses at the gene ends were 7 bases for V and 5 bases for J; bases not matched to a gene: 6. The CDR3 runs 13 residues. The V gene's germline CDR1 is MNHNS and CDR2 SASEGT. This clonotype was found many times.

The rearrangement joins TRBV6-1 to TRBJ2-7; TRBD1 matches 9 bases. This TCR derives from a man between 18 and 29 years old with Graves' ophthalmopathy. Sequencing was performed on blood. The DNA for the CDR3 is TGTGCCAGCAAAAAGGACAGGGGCCACGAGCAGTACTTC. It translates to CASKKDRGHEQYF.